Presented here are 23 T cell receptor beta chains from one specimen sequenced in a study of beta chain features in type 1 diabetes. What was sequenced were expressed TCRB transcripts, since all of the isolated RNA had been reverse transcribed. Some clones are missing from TCRdb's copy, which holds only in-frame ones; the method was immunoSEQ multiplex PCR. The sample consists of under 950,000 clones, about a sixth of them appearing once. The sample taken for sequencing was naive CD4+ T cells from blood. Receptor source: a woman aged 18-29 years in good health.

This clone was observed a few times. J is TRBJ1-2 and V is TRBV6-6, with D possibly being TRBD1 (6 bases). The CDR3 spans 13 residues. V lost 4 bases and J lost 6, with 12 bases in between. Germline V lookup: CDR1 MNHNY, CDR2 SVGAGI (reference sequence). Here the CDR3 reads CASSSRQADGYTF. Here the CDR3 DNA reads TGTGCCAGCAGTTCAAGACAGGCGGATGGCTACACCTTC.

This clone was seen a handful of times. This sequence joins TRBV9 and TRBJ2-1, with TRBD1 matching 7 bases. V lost 3 bases, J lost 6 bases, and 6 bases stayed unmatched. Germline-derived CDR1 and CDR2 are SGDLS and YYNGEE. The CDR3 spans 14 residues. In DNA, the CDR3 is TGTGCCAGCAGCGCCCTACAGGGGTCCAATGAGCAGTTCTTC. As protein: CASSALQGSNEQFF.

The chain recombines TRBV19 with TRBJ2-3; 11 positions match TRBD2. The trim removed 5 bases at V and 7 bases at J, leaving 11 bases unmatched. CDR1 is LNHDA, CDR2 SQIVND, per germline (reference sequence). The CDR3 totals 16 residues. The CDR3 coding sequence is TGTGCCAGTAGTCTCACCGGGACTAGCGGTTCGAATACGCAGTATTTT. Its translation: CASSLTGTSGSNTQYF.

The sample holds a few counts of this clone. The genes are TRBV29-1 and TRBJ2-5, with D possibly called TRBD1 or TRBD2 (5 bases each). CDR3 length: 14 amino acids. In germline, CDR1 is SQVTM, CDR2 ANQGSEA. The V end lost 4 bases, the J end lost 4 bases, and 16 bases lay between the germline ends. CDR3 region: CSVASGTIGETQYF. The CDR3 coding sequence is TGCAGCGTTGCTTCCGGGACCATTGGAGAGACCCAGTACTTC.

There are a few counts of this clone. The chain uses TRBV7-2 and TRBJ2-2, with TRBD2 as a possible D gene (5 bases). CDR1 and CDR2 (germline): SGHTA, FQGNSA. Trimming shortened V by 0 bases and J by 9 bases, and 8 bases separated the two germline ends. There are 13 residues in the CDR3. Here the CDR3 reads CASSLAGVRELFF. The CDR3 coding sequence is TGTGCCAGCAGCTTAGCGGGAGTCCGGGAGCTGTTTTTT.

The gene calls are TRBV4-3 and TRBJ2-3, with 7 bases aligning to TRBD2. Germline trimming cut 1 base from V and 2 bases from J; bases unmatched to any gene: 3. CDR3 length equals 15 residues. The germline V gene has CDR1 LGHNA and CDR2 YSLEER. CDR3 in amino acids: CASSQATSTTDTQYF. CDR3 DNA sequence: TGCGCCAGCAGCCAAGCGACTAGCACCACAGATACGCAGTATTTT.

This clone was counted only a few times. The rearrangement joins TRBV28 to TRBJ2-3, with D perhaps matching TRBD2 (5 bases). The CDR3 has 15 residues. Germline V gene lookup returns CDR1 MDHEN and CDR2 SYDVKM. V gave up 9 bases and J gave up 1 base, with 17 bases separating them. CDR3 sequence (DNA): TGTGCCAGTAATTTGGGAGTCTCCGGCACAGATACGCAGTATTTT. This sequence encodes CASNLGVSGTDTQYF. Using reference TRBV28 and TRBJ2-3 for the parts outside the CDR3, the full variable domain is DVKVTQSSRYLVKRTGEKVFLECVQDMDHENMFWYRQDPGLGLRLIYFSYDVKMKEKGDIPEGYSVSREKKERFSLILESASTNQTSMYLCASNLGVSGTDTQYFGPGTRLTVL.

This clone was seen a handful of times. V usage is TRBV19 and J usage is TRBJ2-4; weak D call: TRBD1 (6 bases). CDR3 length: 15 amino acids. The V gene lost 5 bases and the J gene lost 4 bases, with 15 bases spanning the gap. Germline CDR1 is LNHDA and CDR2 is SQIVND (reference sequence). The CDR3 region has the DNA TGTGCCAGTAGTCCCCTGGACAGAGGGAAAAACATTCAGTACTTC. Protein product: CASSPLDRGKNIQYF.

In its sample, this clone was seen a few times. The rearrangement uses TRBV6-1 and TRBJ1-2; 7 bases match TRBD1. Germline V gene data show CDR1 as MNHNS and CDR2 as SASEGT. The CDR3 covers 15 residues. V trimming: 4 bases; J trimming: 4 bases; junction bases outside the gene matches: 9. Here the CDR3 DNA reads TGTGCCAGCAGTGGAAAATTGGGACAGAGCTATGGCTACACCTTC. This translates into CASSGKLGQSYGYTF.

This clone was detected a few times. The gene calls are TRBV27 and TRBJ2-5; TRBD2 aligns across 14 bases. The ends lost 7 bases at V and 0 bases at J; junction bases unmatched: 7. In germline, CDR1 is MNHEY, CDR2 SMNVEV (reference sequence). This CDR3 is built from 17 residues. The CDR3 DNA sequence: TGTGCCAGCAAACGACTAGCGGGAGGGCAGTACCAAGAGACCCAGTACTTC. Translation gives CASKRLAGGQYQETQYF.

This clone came up a few times. The V gene is TRBV19, the J gene TRBJ2-1; TRBD2 might be the D (6 bases). The germline V gene encodes CDR1 LNHDA and CDR2 SQIVND (reference sequence). The CDR3 is 15 amino acids. Deletions cut 7 bases from V and 0 bases from J, with 13 bases between. CDR3 loop: CASKVAVSSYNEQFF. DNA for the CDR3: TGTGCCAGTAAGGTAGCGGTGAGCTCCTACAATGAGCAGTTCTTC.

Only a few counts were recorded for this clone. J is TRBJ2-1 and V is TRBV4-3; D remains unclear. The CDR3 contains 14 residues. Per germline, CDR1 LGHNA and CDR2 YSLEER. The V end was cut by 0 bases, the J end by 3 bases, with 6 bases between. The CDR3 protein is CASSQDSYYNEQFF. For the CDR3, the DNA is TGCGCCAGCAGCCAAGACTCTTACTACAATGAGCAGTTCTTC.

V is TRBV28 and J is TRBJ2-3; 8 positions match TRBD2. The length of the CDR3 is 14 residues. Germline CDR1 and CDR2: MDHEN and SYDVKM. The junction had 2 bases not matched to a gene; V was cut back by 4 bases and J by 2 bases. This chain's CDR3 is CASSSGGDTDTQYF. CDR3 in DNA: TGTGCCAGCAGTTCGGGGGGGGACACAGATACGCAGTATTTT.

The chain is built from TRBV28 and TRBJ2-2; TRBD1 might be the D (5 bases). Per the germline V gene, CDR1 is MDHEN and CDR2 is SYDVKM. V was pared by 2 bases and J by 4 bases, with 11 bases between. This CDR3 contains 15 residues. This chain's CDR3 is CASSLRQGVTGELFF. The DNA of the CDR3 is TGTGCCAGCAGTTTACGCCAGGGTGTCACCGGGGAGCTGTTTTTT.

This chain connects TRBV10-3 to TRBJ2-1, with 10 bases lining up with TRBD2. The CDR3 spans 13 residues. After removal of 0 bases from V and 15 bases from J, the junction contained 5 bases not matched to a gene. Germline V lookup: CDR1 ENHRY, CDR2 SYGVKD. The CDR3 nucleotides are TGTGCCATCAGTGAGTCCCCCGGGACTAGCGTGTTCTTC. Translating gives CAISESPGTSVFF.

This clone has just a few counts. The chain uses TRBV19 and TRBJ2-3; TRBD1 agrees at 10 bases. Germline V gene sequence: CDR1 LNHDA, CDR2 SQIVND (reference sequence). V was pared by 2 bases and J by 4 bases, with 9 bases of the junction left unmatched. The CDR3 length is 17 residues. As DNA, the CDR3 is TGTGCCAGTAGTATATCACCCGGACAGGGGGTATCAGATACGCAGTATTTT. The encoded protein is CASSISPGQGVSDTQYF.

This clone was found a few times. This chain joins TRBV28 and TRBJ1-1; D ambiguous. V lost 5 bases and J 7 bases, leaving 11 bases between the germline ends. CDR1 is MDHEN, CDR2 SYDVKM, per germline. The CDR3 contains 12 residues. The CDR3 is CASSPRVHEAFF. The CDR3 DNA is TGTGCCAGCAGTCCGAGGGTACATGAAGCTTTCTTT. The full variable domain, its missing parts supplied by reference TRBV28 and TRBJ1-1, is DVKVTQSSRYLVKRTGEKVFLECVQDMDHENMFWYRQDPGLGLRLIYFSYDVKMKEKGDIPEGYSVSREKKERFSLILESASTNQTSMYLCASSPRVHEAFFGQGTRLTVV.

This clone was detected a few times. The J gene is TRBJ2-1, the V gene TRBV5-1; 12 bases are shared with TRBD2. V lost 0 bases and J lost 3; bases outside the gene matches: 7. The CDR3 length is 18 residues. Germline loops: CDR1 SGHRS, CDR2 YFSETQ. CDR3 loop: CASSLGPLAGGFYNEQFF. In DNA, the CDR3 is TGCGCCAGCAGCTTGGGTCCCCTAGCGGGAGGGTTCTACAATGAGCAGTTCTTC. The whole variable domain, filled in from reference TRBV5-1 and TRBJ2-1, reads KAGVTQTPRYLIKTRGQQVTLSCSPISGHRSVSWYQQTPGQGLQFLFEYFSETQRNKGNFPGRFSGRQFSNSRSEMNVSTLELGDSALYLCASSLGPLAGGFYNEQFFGPGTRLTVL.

V gene TRBV5-1 combines with J gene TRBJ2-1; D is ambiguous. This CDR3 region has 17 residues. The ends were cut back, 4 bases at V and 7 bases at J, with 24 bases in the middle. Germline CDR1 reads SGHRS; CDR2 reads YFSETQ. The CDR3 loop reads CASSGIPYGYDGNEQFF. The CDR3 nucleotides are TGCGCCAGCAGCGGGATCCCGTACGGGTATGATGGGAATGAGCAGTTCTTC.

This clone was seen a handful of times. The V gene is TRBV6-1, the J gene TRBJ2-4; the match to TRBD2 covers 8 bases. Germline loops: CDR1 MNHNS, CDR2 SASEGT. There are 14 residues in the CDR3. With V trimmed by 8 bases and J by 9 bases, 12 bases remained unmatched. CDR3 amino acids: CASGMAGGRVIQYF. In DNA form, the CDR3 reads TGTGCCAGCGGGATGGCGGGAGGCCGAGTCATTCAGTACTTC.

The chain has TRBV23-1 and TRBJ1-3; D is undetermined. TRBV23-1 is an ORF, and what it does is uncertain. V lost 0 bases, J lost 1 base, and 10 bases lay in between. The CDR3 extends over 16 amino acids. The CDR3 region is CASSQSGSLSGNTIYF. In nucleotides, the CDR3 is TGCGCCAGCAGTCAATCGGGGTCTCTGTCTGGAAACACCATATATTTT.

In this sample, this clone turned up once. The chain links TRBV9 to TRBJ2-3; perhaps TRBD2 as D (5 bases). Germline V gives CDR1 SGDLS, CDR2 YYNGEE. The CDR3 is made up of 16 amino acids. The V end was cut by 2 bases, the J end by 2 bases, with 15 bases between. CDR3 region: CASSVRGLAFTDTQYF. CDR3 DNA sequence: TGTGCCAGCAGCGTCCGCGGGTTAGCCTTCACAGATACGCAGTATTTT.

This chain connects TRBV7-2 to TRBJ2-3; TRBD1 might be the D (6 bases). This CDR3 contains 15 residues. The germline gives CDR1 SGHTA, CDR2 FQGNSA. V was pared by 4 bases and J by 4 bases, with 15 bases between. CDR3 bases: TGTGCCAGCAGCTCGTACATACAGGGTCCAGATACGCAGTATTTT. Residues: CASSSYIQGPDTQYF. Full variable domain (remainder filled in from reference TRBV7-2 and TRBJ2-3): GAGVSQSPSNKVTEKGKDVELRCDPISGHTALYWYRQSLGQGLEFLIYFQGNSAPDKSGLPSDRFSAERTGGSVSTLTIQRTQQEDSAVYLCASSSYIQGPDTQYFGPGTRLTVL.